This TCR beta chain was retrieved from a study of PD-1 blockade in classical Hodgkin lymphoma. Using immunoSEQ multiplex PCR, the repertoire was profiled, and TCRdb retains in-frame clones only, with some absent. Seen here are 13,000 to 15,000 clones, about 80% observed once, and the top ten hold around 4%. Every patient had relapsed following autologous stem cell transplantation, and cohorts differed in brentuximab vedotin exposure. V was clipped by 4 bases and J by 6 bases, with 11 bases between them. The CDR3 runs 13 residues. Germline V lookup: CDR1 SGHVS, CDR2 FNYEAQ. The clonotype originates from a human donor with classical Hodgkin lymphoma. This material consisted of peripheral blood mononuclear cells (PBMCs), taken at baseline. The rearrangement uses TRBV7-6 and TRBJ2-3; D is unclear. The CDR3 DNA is TGTGCCAGCAGCTCGATGGCCTTTGATACGCAGTATTTT. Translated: CASSSMAFDTQYF.